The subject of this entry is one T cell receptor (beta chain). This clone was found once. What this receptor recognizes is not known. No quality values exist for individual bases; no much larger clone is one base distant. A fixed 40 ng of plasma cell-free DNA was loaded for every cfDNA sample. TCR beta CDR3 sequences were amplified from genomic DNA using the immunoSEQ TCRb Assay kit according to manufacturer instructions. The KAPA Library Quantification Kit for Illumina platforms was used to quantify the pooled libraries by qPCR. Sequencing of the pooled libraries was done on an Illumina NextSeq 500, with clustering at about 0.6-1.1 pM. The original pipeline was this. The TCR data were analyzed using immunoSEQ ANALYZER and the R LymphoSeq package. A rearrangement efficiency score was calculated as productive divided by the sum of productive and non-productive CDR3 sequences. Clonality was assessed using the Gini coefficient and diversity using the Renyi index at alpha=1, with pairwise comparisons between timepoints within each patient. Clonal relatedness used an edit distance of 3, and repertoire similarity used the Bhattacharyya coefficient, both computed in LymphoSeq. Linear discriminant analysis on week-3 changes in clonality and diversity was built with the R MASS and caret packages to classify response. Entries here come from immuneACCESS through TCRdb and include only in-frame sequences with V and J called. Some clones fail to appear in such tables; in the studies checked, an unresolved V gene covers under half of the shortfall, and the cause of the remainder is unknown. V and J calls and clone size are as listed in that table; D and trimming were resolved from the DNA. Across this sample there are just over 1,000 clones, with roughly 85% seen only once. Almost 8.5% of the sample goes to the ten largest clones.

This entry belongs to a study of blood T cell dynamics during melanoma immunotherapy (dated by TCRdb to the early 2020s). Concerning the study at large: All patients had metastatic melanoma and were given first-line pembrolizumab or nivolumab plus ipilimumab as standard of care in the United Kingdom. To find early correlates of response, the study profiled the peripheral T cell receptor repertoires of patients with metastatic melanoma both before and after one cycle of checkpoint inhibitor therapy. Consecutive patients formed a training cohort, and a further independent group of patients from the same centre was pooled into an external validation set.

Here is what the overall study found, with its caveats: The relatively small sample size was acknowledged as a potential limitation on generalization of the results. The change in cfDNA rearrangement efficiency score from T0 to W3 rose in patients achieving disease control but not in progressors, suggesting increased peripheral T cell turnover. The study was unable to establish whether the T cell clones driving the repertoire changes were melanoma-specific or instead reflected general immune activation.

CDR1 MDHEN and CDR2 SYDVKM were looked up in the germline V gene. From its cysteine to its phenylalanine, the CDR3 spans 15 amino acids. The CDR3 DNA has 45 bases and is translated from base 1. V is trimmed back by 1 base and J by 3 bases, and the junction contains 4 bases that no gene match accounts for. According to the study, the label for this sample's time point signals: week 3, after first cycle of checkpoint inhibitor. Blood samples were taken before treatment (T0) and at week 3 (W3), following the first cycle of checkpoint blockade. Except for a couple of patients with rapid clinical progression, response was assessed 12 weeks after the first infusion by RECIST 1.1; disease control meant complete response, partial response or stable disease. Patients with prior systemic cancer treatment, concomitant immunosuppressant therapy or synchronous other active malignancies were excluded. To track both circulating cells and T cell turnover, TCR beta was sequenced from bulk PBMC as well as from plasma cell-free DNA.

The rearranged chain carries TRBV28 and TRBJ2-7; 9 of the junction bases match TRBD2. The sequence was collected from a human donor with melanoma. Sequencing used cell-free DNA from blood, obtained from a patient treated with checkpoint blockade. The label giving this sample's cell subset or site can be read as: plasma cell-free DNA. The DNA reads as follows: TGTGCCAGCAGTTTATCCCTAGCGGGAATCTACGAGCAGTACTTC. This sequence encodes CASSLSLAGIYEQYF. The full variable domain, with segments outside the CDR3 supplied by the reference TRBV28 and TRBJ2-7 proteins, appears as DVKVTQSSRYLVKRTGEKVFLECVQDMDHENMFWYRQDPGLGLRLIYFSYDVKMKEKGDIPEGYSVSREKKERFSLILESASTNQTSMYLCASSLSLAGIYEQYFGPGTRLTVT.